The 19 T cell receptor beta chains in this list originate from one sample, sequenced in a study of regulatory T cells in long-lasting Graves disease. As to time point: persistent/refractory GD, antithyroid drugs over 5 years with positive TRAb. There was RNA extracted from PBMCs, and the TCR library was made from it. The TCR beta library used iRepertoire HTBI primers with Arm-PCR amplification of CDR3. TCRdb redid the calling of the multiplex PCR reads with MiXCR, one entry per CDR3 protein. The sample has approximately 360,000 distinct CDR3 sequences; 20% to 25% are singletons. Here the sequenced sample was peripheral blood mononuclear cells (PBMCs), taken when the disease was refractory, from a patient treated with antithyroid drugs. The receptor source for this set is a woman aged 40 to 50 with Graves disease.

This clonotype was found a few times. The chain uses TRBV5-1 and TRBJ2-7; 8 positions match TRBD1. The CDR3 has 14 amino acids. In germline, CDR1 is SGHRS, CDR2 YFSETQ. V gave up 4 bases and J gave up 0 bases; unmatched junction bases: 3. For the CDR3, the DNA is TGCGCCAGCAGCGGGACAGGAGCCTCCTACGAGCAGTACTTC. Translating it yields CASSGTGASYEQYF.

There are a few counts of this clonotype. The chain links TRBV15 to TRBJ2-1; TRBD2 aligns across 10 bases. The CDR3 sequence is 19 residues long. CDR1 and CDR2 (germline): LNHNV, YYDKDF (reference sequence). After removal of 0 bases from V and 6 bases from J, the junction contained 14 bases not matched to a gene. CDR3 region: CATSREHPLAGGRGNEQFF. Written as DNA, the CDR3 is TGTGCCACCAGCAGAGAACATCCTTTAGCGGGAGGTAGGGGCAATGAGCAGTTCTTC.

A few counts support this clonotype. The rearrangement uses TRBV18 and TRBJ1-1, with D possibly matching TRBD1 (5 bases). V lost 6 bases and J lost 7, with 12 bases in between. The CDR3 is 12 amino acids. Germline values: CDR1 KGHSH, CDR2 LQKENI. CDR3 residues: CASSRQTDEAFF. The CDR3, as DNA: TGTGCCAGCTCTCGACAGACAGATGAAGCTTTCTTT.

The chain recombines TRBV10-2 with TRBJ1-2, with D perhaps TRBD1 (5 bases). Germline V gives CDR1 WSHSY, CDR2 SAAADI. CDR3 length: 12 amino acids. Trimming took 2 bases from V and 8 from J, leaving 9 bases between them. The CDR3 is CASSEQGSGYTF. CDR3 DNA: TGCGCCAGCAGTGAGCAGGGAAGCGGCTACACCTTC.

This clonotype was counted only a few times. V gene TRBV3-1 combines with J gene TRBJ2-5; perhaps D is TRBD1 or TRBD2 (5 bases each). Germline CDR1 is LGHDT and CDR2 is YNNKEL (reference sequence). V shed 1 base and J shed 5 bases, with 14 bases lying between them. The CDR3 loop spans 15 amino acids. In DNA form, the CDR3 reads TGTGCCAGCAGCCAAGGTCTAGAGGGACCGGAGACCCAGTACTTC. It specifies CASSQGLEGPETQYF.

This clonotype has at least ten counts. The rearrangement joins TRBV28 to TRBJ2-7, with D hard to call. The CDR3 runs to 14 residues. V was pared by 3 bases and J by 6 bases, with 15 bases between. Germline CDR1 and CDR2: MDHEN and SYDVKM. The DNA of the CDR3 is TGTGCCAGCAGTTTGCGTTCACCCCTCCGCGAGCAGTACTTC. It translates to CASSLRSPLREQYF.

The chain is built from TRBV7-9 and TRBJ1-1; D is possibly TRBD1 (6 bases). This CDR3 has 14 amino acids. The V and J ends lost 5 bases and 6 bases respectively, with 16 bases between them. In germline, CDR1 is SEHNR, CDR2 FQNEAQ (reference sequence). This CDR3 reads CASSQRGTTAEAFF. In DNA form, the CDR3 reads TGTGCCAGCAGCCAACGGGGGACAACCGCTGAAGCTTTCTTT.

This clonotype was observed at least ten times. The rearrangement links TRBV5-1 to TRBJ2-7, with 10 positions matching TRBD1. J was trimmed by 0 bases and V by 4 bases; bases with no gene match: 4. The CDR3 is made up of 15 amino acids. Germline V gene data show CDR1 as SGHRS and CDR2 as YFSETQ. CDR3 nucleotide sequence: TGCGCCAGCAGCACGGGACAGGGGAGCTCCTACGAGCAGTACTTC. Translating gives CASSTGQGSSYEQYF.

V gene TRBV7-9 combines with J gene TRBJ2-2; the D gene is possibly TRBD2 (5 bases). Looked up from germline, CDR1 is SEHNR and CDR2 is FQNEAQ (reference sequence). The length of the CDR3 is 14 residues. V was cut by 2 bases and J by 7 bases, with 11 bases left in between. CDR3: CASSLSRDNGELFF. Here the CDR3 DNA reads TGTGCCAGCAGCTTATCGAGGGATAACGGGGAGCTGTTTTTT.

Remarks on this clonotype: This may be a read error: a much more frequent sequence differs by one nucleotide. The rearrangement links TRBV13 to TRBJ2-7; D remains unclear. V was clipped by 7 bases and J by 3 bases, with 10 bases between them. The CDR3 is 12 residues long. Germline V gene data show CDR1 as PRHDT and CDR2 as FYEKMQ (reference sequence). CDR3 protein: CASNSLHYEQYF. The CDR3, as DNA: TGTGCCAGCAACTCCTTACACTACGAGCAGTACTTC.

This clonotype was counted at least ten times. V is TRBV6-2 or TRBV6-3 and J is TRBJ2-2, with D possibly being TRBD1 or TRBD2 (5 bases each). From germline, CDR1 is MNHEY and CDR2 SVGEGT. CDR3 length: 13 amino acids. The germline V and J ends were trimmed by 3 bases and 9 bases, with 11 bases remaining between them. The CDR3, as DNA: TGTGCCAGCAGTTATCTCCGGGGCAGGGAGCTGTTTTTT. Translated: CASSYLRGRELFF.

CDR3 nucleotides: TGTGCCAGCAGCTTAGCGTCCCAGTTAAGCTCCTACAATGAGCAGTTCTTC. The encoded protein is CASSLASQLSSYNEQFF. The chain couples TRBV7-9 to TRBJ2-1; D ambiguous. The CDR3 is made up of 17 amino acids. V shed 0 bases and J shed 0 bases, with 12 bases lying between them. Germline CDR1 and CDR2: SEHNR and FQNEAQ (reference sequence).

This clonotype was seen many times. This chain connects TRBV11-2 to TRBJ1-2; D is ambiguous. The CDR3 totals 17 residues. Trimming removed 1 base at V and 5 bases at J, with 20 bases between. CDR1 is SGHAT, CDR2 FQNNGV, per germline. DNA of the CDR3: TGTGCCAGCAGCTTAGGACGGACCTACTCGGGGATGTATGGCTACACCTTC. Its protein is CASSLGRTYSGMYGYTF.

The table lists this clonotype with many counts. This sequence joins TRBV2 and TRBJ2-2; possibly TRBD2 for D (5 bases). The CDR3 loop spans 13 amino acids. Germline V CDR1 and CDR2: SNHLY, FYNNEI. Trimming removed 7 bases from V and 1 base from J, with 7 bases in between. The DNA for the CDR3 is TGTGCCAGCACACTAGTGAACACCGGGGAGCTGTTTTTT. Residues: CASTLVNTGELFF.

The table lists this clonotype with a few counts. V and J are TRBV12-3 or TRBV12-4 and TRBJ2-2; D is unclear. This CDR3 has 15 residues. The V end was cut by 4 bases, the J end by 0 bases, with 9 bases between. The CDR3 here is CASSSNLPNTGELFF. The CDR3 DNA sequence: TGTGCCAGCAGTTCTAACTTACCGAACACCGGGGAGCTGTTTTTT.

The gene calls are TRBV12-3 or TRBV12-4 and TRBJ2-1; 8 nucleotides align to TRBD2. The CDR3 totals 16 residues. Losses at the gene ends were 7 bases for V and 6 bases for J; bases not matched to a gene: 14. The CDR3 here is CASNLDGSGSFNEQFF. The CDR3 nucleotides read TGTGCCAGCAACCTAGACGGAAGCGGGAGCTTCAATGAGCAGTTCTTC.

This clonotype was recorded many times. V usage is TRBV28 and J usage is TRBJ2-5, with TRBD1 identical over 8 bases. Germline assignment: CDR1 MDHEN and CDR2 SYDVKM. This CDR3 spans 16 amino acids. J lost 5 bases, V lost 1 base, and 9 bases had no gene match. The CDR3 protein is CASSLSGGGNFETQYF. CDR3 DNA sequence: TGTGCCAGCAGTTTATCAGGGGGCGGCAATTTTGAGACCCAGTACTTC. The variable domain in full, with the rest retrieved from reference TRBV28 and TRBJ2-5, is DVKVTQSSRYLVKRTGEKVFLECVQDMDHENMFWYRQDPGLGLRLIYFSYDVKMKEKGDIPEGYSVSREKKERFSLILESASTNQTSMYLCASSLSGGGNFETQYFGPGTRLLVL.

The chain combines TRBV29-1 with TRBJ2-2; 11 positions match TRBD2. Germline values: CDR1 SQVTM, CDR2 ANQGSEA. The V and J ends lost 3 bases and 5 bases, in that order; junction bases with no gene match: 5. The CDR3 loop spans 15 amino acids. The CDR3 here is CSVEDLAGGTGELFF. CDR3 coding DNA: TGCAGCGTTGAGGACCTAGCGGGAGGAACCGGGGAGCTGTTTTTT.

The table lists this clonotype with a few counts. The chain has TRBV5-5 and TRBJ2-2; 9 positions agree with TRBD1. With V trimmed by 2 bases and J by 6 bases, 2 bases remained unmatched. There are 14 residues in the CDR3. Germline V gene lookup returns CDR1 SGHKS and CDR2 YYEKEE (reference sequence). CDR3 region: CASSFGQGSGELFF. The CDR3 DNA sequence: TGTGCCAGCAGCTTCGGACAGGGGTCCGGGGAGCTGTTTTTT. Together with reference TRBV5-5 and TRBJ2-2, the CDR3 gives the full variable domain: DAGVTQSPTHLIKTRGQQVTLRCSPISGHKSVSWYQQVLGQGPQFIFQYYEKEERGRGNFPDRFSARQFPNYSSELNVNALLLGDSALYLCASSFGQGSGELFFGEGSRLTVL.